This T cell receptor beta chain was documented in a study of response to subunit inactivated influenza vaccine. Using its own MiXCR run on the RT-PCR reads, TCRdb lists one record per CDR3 protein. The table has around 530,000 distinct CDR3 sequences, approximately 12% seen once. At least ten counts were recorded for this clonotype. The TCR sequence derives from a man aged 45-65 years who received an inactivated influenza vaccine. This material consisted of PBMCs from blood, taken on the day of vaccination.

In DNA, the CDR3 is TGTGCCAGCAGCTTAACGACAGGGGGACTCGCAGAGACCCAGTACTTC. Its translation is CASSLTTGGLAETQYF. V and J are TRBV7-2 and TRBJ2-5; TRBD1 matches at 9 bases. The ends lost 2 bases at V and 4 bases at J; junction bases unmatched: 8. This CDR3 spans 16 amino acids. Germline CDR1 reads SGHTA; CDR2 reads FQGNSA. Filled out from reference TRBV7-2 and TRBJ2-5, the complete variable domain reads GAGVSQSPSNKVTEKGKDVELRCDPISGHTALYWYRQSLGQGLEFLIYFQGNSAPDKSGLPSDRFSAERTGGSVSTLTIQRTQQEDSAVYLCASSLTTGGLAETQYFGPGTRLLVL.